The clone carrying this T cell receptor (beta chain) was recorded only once. CDR1 and CDR2 (germline): LNHNV, YYDKDF (reference sequence). The CDR3 spans 21 residues. Trimming took 0 bases from V and 0 from J; bases not matched to a gene: 7. These data come from a study of T cell responses to AZD1222 COVID-19 vaccine. Assay: immunoSEQ multiplex PCR; the TCRdb copy retains only in-frame clones and omits some. The data show 75,000 to 90,000 clones, roughly 88% seen once. The V gene is TRBV15, the J gene TRBJ2-6, with 14 nucleotides matching TRBD2. This sequence originates from an adult in good health. The source was peripheral blood, collected on day 0 of AZD1222 vaccination. The CDR3 spells CATSRDPRGLAGASGANVLTF. The CDR3 nucleotides are TGTGCCACCAGCAGAGATCCTCGGGGACTAGCGGGGGCCTCTGGGGCCAACGTCCTGACTTTC.